What follows is one T cell receptor (beta chain) and its context. Its antigen is unidentified. This sample's TCRbeta library carried unique molecular identifier barcodes. One entry per CDR3 protein results from TCRdb running MiXCR on the PCR reads. The data contain hundreds of thousands of distinct CDR3 sequences, around 23% of them seen just once; the ten biggest clones take up 12% to 15%. This record belongs to a study of T-cell reconstitution after alpha-beta-depleted transplantation in children. Germline V lookup: CDR1 DFQATT, CDR2 SNEGSKA (reference sequence). The CDR3 runs to 15 residues. V gave up 0 bases and J gave up 2 bases; unmatched junction bases: 7. Study outcomes and limitations: Newly produced T cells mostly accounted for T-cell counts and diversity one year post-transplant. About two months after transplant, alpha-beta T cells reportedly came from several hundred expanded graft clones.

The specimen comprised PBMCs, mostly from graft donor cells, sampled 360 days after TCRalphabeta/CD19-depleted stem cell transplant. J is TRBJ2-7 and V is TRBV20-1, with TRBD1 matching over 7 bases. The sequence came from a boy in the first two years of life who had a stem cell transplant for acute myeloid leukemia, so the T cells may come from the graft donor. CDR3 nucleotide sequence: TGCAGTGCTAGAGACCGTGTAGGGGGCACCTACGAGCAGTACTTC. The encoded protein is CSARDRVGGTYEQYF.